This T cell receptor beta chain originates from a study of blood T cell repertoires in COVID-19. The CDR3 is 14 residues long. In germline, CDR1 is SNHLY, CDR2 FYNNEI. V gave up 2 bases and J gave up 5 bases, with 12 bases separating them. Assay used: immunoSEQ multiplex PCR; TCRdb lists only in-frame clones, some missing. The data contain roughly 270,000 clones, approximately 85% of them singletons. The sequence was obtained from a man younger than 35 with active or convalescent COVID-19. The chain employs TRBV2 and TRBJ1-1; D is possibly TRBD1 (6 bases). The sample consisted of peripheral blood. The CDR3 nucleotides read TGTGCCAGCAGTGAAATGGAAGGGGGAACTGAAGCTTTCTTT. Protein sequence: CASSEMEGGTEAFF.